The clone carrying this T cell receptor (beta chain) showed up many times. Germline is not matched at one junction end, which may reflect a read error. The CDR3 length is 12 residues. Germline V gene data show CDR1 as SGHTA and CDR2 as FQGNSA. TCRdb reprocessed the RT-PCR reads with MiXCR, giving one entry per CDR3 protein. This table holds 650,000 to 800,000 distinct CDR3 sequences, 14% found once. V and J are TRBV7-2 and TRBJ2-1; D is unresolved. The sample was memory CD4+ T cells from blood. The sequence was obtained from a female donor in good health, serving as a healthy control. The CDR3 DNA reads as TGTGCCAGCAGCCCCCAGCGCCTAGTTTTAATCTTC. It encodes CASSPQRLVLIF. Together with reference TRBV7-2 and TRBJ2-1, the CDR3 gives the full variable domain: GAGVSQSPSNKVTEKGKDVELRCDPISGHTALYWYRQSLGQGLEFLIYFQGNSAPDKSGLPSDRFSAERTGGSVSTLTIQRTQQEDSAVYLCASSPQRLVLIFGPGTRLTVL.